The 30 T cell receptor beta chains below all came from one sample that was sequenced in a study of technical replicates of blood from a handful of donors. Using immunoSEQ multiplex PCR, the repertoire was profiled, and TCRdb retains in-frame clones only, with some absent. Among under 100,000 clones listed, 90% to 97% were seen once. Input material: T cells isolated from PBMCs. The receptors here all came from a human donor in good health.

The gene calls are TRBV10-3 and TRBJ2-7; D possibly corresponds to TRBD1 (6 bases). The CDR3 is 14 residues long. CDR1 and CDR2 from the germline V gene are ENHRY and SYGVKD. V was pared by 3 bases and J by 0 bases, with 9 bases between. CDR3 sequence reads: CAISETTGSYEQYF. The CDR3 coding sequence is TGTGCCATCAGTGAAACGACAGGCTCCTACGAGCAGTACTTC.

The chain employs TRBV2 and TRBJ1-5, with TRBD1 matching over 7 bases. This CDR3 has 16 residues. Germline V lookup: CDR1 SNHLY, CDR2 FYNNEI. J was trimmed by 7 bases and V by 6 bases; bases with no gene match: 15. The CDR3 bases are TGTGCCAGCAGCGGCTCAACCGACAGGGCAGGACAGCCCCAGCATTTT. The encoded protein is CASSGSTDRAGQPQHF.

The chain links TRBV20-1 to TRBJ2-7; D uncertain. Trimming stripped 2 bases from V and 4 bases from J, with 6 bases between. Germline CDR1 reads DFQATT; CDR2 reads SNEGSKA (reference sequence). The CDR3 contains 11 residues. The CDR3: CSARTRYEQYF. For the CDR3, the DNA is TGCAGTGCTAGAACCAGATACGAGCAGTACTTC.

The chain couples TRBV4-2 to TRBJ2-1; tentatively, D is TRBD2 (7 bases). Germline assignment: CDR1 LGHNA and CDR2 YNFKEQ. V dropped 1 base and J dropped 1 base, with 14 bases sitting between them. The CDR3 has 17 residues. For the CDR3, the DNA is TGTGCCAGCAGCCAAGGGTCCGGGGGGCCATCCTACAATGAGCAGTTCTTC. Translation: CASSQGSGGPSYNEQFF.

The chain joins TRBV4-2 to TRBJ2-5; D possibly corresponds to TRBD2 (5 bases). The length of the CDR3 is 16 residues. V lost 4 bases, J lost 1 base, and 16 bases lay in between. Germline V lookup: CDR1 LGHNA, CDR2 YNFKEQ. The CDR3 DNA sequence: TGTGCCAGCAGCCTCAGCGGCCCCCTACTCCAAGAGACCCAGTACTTC. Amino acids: CASSLSGPLLQETQYF.

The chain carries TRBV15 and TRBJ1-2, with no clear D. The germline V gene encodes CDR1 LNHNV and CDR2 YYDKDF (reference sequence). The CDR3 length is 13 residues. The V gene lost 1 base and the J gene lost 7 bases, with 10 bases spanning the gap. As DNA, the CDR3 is TGTGCCACCAGCAGAGCCGGCGGGATTGGCTACACCTTC. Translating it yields CATSRAGGIGYTF.

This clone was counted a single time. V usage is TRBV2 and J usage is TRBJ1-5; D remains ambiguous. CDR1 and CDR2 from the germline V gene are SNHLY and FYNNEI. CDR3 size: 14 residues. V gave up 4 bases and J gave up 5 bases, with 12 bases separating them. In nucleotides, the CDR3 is TGTGCCAGCAGTGGCCCTTCTAGGTATCAGCCCCAGCATTTT. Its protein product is CASSGPSRYQPQHF.

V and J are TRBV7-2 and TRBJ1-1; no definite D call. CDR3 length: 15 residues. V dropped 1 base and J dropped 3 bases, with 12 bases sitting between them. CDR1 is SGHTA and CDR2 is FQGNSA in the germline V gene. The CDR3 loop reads CASSLGEGGYTEAFF. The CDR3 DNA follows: TGTGCCAGCAGCTTAGGGGAGGGAGGTTACACTGAAGCTTTCTTT.

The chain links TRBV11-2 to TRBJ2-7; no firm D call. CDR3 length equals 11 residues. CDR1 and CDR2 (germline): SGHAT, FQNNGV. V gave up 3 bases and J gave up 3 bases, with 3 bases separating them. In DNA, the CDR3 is TGTGCCAGCAGCTTCCACTACGAGCAGTACTTC. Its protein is CASSFHYEQYF.

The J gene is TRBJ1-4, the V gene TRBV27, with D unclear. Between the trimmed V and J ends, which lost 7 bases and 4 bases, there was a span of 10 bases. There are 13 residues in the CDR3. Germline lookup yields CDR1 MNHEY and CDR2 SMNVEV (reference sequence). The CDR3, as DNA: TGTGCCAGCACTGGGAGTGGTAATGAAAAACTGTTTTTT. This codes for CASTGSGNEKLFF.

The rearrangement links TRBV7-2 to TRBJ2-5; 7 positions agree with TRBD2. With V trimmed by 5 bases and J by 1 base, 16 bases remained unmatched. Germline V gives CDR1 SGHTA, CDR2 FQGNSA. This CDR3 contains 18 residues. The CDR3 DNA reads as TGTGCCAGCAGCATAGGGTTCCGTTTGGGAGGGCGCCAAGAGACCCAGTACTTC. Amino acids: CASSIGFRLGGRQETQYF.

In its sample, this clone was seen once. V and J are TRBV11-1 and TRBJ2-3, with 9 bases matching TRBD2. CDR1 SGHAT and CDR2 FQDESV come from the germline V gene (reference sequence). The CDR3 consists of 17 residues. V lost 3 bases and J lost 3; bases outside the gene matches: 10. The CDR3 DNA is TGTGCCAGCAGCTTGCAGGGGCTAGCGGGAATTACAGATACGCAGTATTTT. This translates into CASSLQGLAGITDTQYF.

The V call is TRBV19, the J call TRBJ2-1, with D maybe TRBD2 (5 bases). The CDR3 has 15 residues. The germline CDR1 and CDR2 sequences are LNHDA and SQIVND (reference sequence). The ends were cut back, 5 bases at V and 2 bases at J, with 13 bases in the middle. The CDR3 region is CASSPGKEAYNEQFF. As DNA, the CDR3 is TGTGCCAGTAGTCCCGGTAAGGAGGCCTACAATGAGCAGTTCTTC.

The CDR3 reads CASSPGAASSYEQYF. DNA for the CDR3: TGTGCCAGCTCACCAGGGGCAGCTTCTTCCTACGAGCAGTACTTC. The chain employs TRBV18 and TRBJ2-7; tentatively, D is TRBD1 (5 bases). Germline V gene sequence: CDR1 KGHSH, CDR2 LQKENI. V shed 2 bases and J shed 1 base, with 12 bases lying between them. This CDR3 contains 15 residues.

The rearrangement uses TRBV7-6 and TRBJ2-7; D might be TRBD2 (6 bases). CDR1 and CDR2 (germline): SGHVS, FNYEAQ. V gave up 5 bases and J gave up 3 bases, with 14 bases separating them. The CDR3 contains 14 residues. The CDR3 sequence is CASSPSGGSYEQYF. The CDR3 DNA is TGTGCCAGCAGCCCCTCCGGGGGAAGCTACGAGCAGTACTTC.

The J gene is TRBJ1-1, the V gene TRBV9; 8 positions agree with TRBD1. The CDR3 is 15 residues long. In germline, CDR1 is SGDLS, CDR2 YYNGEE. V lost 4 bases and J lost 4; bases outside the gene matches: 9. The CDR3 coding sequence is TGTGCCAGCAGCACCAGGGGGCTGGCGAGCACTGAAGCTTTCTTT. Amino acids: CASSTRGLASTEAFF.

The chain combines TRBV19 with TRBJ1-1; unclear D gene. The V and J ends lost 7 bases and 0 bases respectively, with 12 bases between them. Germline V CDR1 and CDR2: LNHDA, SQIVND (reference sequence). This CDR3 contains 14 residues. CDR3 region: CASIDPVLNTEAFF. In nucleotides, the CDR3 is TGTGCCAGTATCGATCCAGTATTGAACACTGAAGCTTTCTTT.

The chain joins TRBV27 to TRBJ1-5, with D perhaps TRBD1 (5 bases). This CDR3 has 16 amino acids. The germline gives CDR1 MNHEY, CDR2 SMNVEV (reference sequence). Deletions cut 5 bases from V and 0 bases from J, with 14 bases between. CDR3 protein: CASSRSGGYSNQPQHF. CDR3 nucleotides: TGTGCCAGCAGTCGGTCCGGGGGTTATAGCAATCAGCCCCAGCATTTT.

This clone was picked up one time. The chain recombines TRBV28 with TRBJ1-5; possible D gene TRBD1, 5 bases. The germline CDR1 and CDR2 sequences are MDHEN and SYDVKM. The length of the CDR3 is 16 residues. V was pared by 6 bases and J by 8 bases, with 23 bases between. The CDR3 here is CASSHGFARVMEPQHF. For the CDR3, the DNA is TGTGCCAGCAGCCACGGTTTCGCCAGGGTTATGGAGCCCCAGCATTTT.

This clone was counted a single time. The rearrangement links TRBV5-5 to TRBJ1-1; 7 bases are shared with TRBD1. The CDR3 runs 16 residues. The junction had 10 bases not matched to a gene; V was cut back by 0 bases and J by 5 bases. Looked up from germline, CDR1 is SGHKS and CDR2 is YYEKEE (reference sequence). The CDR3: CASSLANRQGYTEAFF. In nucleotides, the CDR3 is TGTGCCAGCAGCTTGGCAAACCGACAGGGTTATACTGAAGCTTTCTTT.

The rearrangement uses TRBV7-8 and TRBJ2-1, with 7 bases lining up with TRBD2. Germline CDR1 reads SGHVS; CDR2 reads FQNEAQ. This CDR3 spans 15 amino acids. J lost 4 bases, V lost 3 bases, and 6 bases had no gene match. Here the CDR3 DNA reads TGTGCCAGCAGCTTCTCGCTAGCGGAATACAATGAGCAGTTCTTC. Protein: CASSFSLAEYNEQFF.

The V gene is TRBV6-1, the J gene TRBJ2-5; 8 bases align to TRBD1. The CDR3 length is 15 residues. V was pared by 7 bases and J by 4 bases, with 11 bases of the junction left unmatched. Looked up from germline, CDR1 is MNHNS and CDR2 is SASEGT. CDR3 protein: CASNSLGTGGETQYF. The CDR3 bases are TGTGCCAGCAACTCCCTAGGGACAGGTGGAGAGACCCAGTACTTC.

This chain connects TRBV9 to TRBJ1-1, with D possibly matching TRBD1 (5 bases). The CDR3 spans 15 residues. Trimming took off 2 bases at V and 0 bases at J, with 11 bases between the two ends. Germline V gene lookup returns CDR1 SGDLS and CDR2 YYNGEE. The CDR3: CASSVGHRMNTEAFF. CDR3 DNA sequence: TGTGCCAGCAGCGTTGGACACCGCATGAACACTGAAGCTTTCTTT.

CDR3 in DNA: TGTGCCAGCAGCTTGGCGCCGGGACTGTCATGGGAGCTGTTTTTT. Translated, it gives CASSLAPGLSWELFF. V usage is TRBV5-5 and J usage is TRBJ2-2, with TRBD2 as a possible D gene (6 bases). The length of the CDR3 is 15 residues. V dropped 0 bases and J dropped 9 bases, with 15 bases sitting between them. The germline gives CDR1 SGHKS, CDR2 YYEKEE (reference sequence).

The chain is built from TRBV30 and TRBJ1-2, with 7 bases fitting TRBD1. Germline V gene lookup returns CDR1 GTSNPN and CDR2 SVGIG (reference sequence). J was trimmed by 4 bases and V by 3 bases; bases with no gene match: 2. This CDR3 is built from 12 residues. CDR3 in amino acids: CAWRGQTYGYTF. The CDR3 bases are TGTGCCTGGAGGGGACAGACCTATGGCTACACCTTC.

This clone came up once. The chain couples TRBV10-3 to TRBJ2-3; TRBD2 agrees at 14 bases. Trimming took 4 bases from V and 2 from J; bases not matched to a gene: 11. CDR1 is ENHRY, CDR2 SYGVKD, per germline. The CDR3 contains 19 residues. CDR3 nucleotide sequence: TGTGCCATCAGTGGCCCGGGACTAGCGGGAGAGAAAAACACAGATACGCAGTATTTT. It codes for CAISGPGLAGEKNTDTQYF.

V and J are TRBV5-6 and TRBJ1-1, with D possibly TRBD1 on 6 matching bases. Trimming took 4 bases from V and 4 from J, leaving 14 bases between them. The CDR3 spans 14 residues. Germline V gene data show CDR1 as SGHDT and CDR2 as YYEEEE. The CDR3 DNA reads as TGTGCCAGCAGCCTTAACAGGGATCGCACTGAAGCTTTCTTT. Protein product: CASSLNRDRTEAFF.

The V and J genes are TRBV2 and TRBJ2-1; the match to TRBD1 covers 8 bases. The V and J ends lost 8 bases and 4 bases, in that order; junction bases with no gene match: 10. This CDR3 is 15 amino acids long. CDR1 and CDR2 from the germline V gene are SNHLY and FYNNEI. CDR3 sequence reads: CASLNRDRTYNEQFF. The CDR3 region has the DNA TGTGCCAGCTTGAACCGGGACAGGACATACAATGAGCAGTTCTTC.

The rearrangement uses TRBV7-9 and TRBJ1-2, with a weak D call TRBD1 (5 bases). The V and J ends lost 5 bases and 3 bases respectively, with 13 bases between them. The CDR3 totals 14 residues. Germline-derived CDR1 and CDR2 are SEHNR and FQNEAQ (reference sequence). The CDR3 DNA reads TGTGCCAGCAGCCCCGCGTTAGGGGACTATGGCTACACCTTC. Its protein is CASSPALGDYGYTF.

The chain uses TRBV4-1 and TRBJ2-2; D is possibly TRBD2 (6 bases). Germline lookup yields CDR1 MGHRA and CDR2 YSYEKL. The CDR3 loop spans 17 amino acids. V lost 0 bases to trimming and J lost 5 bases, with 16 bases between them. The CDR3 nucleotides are TGCGCCAGCAGCCAAGATAGGCGGGATAGTTATACCGGGGAGCTGTTTTTT. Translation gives CASSQDRRDSYTGELFF.